This TCR beta chain was recorded in a study of OX40 agonist ivuxolimab in advanced cancers. Across the whole study: The treatment was a fully human IgG2 OX40 agonist, ivuxolimab. Three patients, one with hepatocellular carcinoma and two with cutaneous melanoma, achieved partial responses.

Trimming removed 6 bases from V and 3 bases from J; junction bases left unmatched: 10. Germline loops: CDR1 MNHEY, CDR2 SVGAGI. This CDR3 has 15 residues. Only in-frame clones appear in the TCRdb table, and some are missing; sequencing was by immunoSEQ multiplex PCR. The table lists tens of thousands of clones, around 84% of them singletons, with about 0.69% in the top ten. The sample in question was CD4+ or CD8+ T cells sorted from blood, obtained in a trial of the OX40 agonist ivuxolimab. This receptor was identified in an adult with an advanced solid tumor such as melanoma, head and neck, liver or kidney cancer. The chain carries TRBV6-5 and TRBJ2-5, with 7 bases lining up with TRBD1. This CDR3 is CASSATGVGKETQYF. In nucleotides, the CDR3 is TGTGCCAGCAGCGCTACAGGGGTGGGGAAAGAGACCCAGTACTTC.